The T cell receptor (beta chain) under discussion was sequenced for a study of shared clonotypes between healthy human individuals. The table lists this clone with many counts. The CDR3 is 15 residues long. Trimming pared 3 bases from V and 9 bases from J, leaving 18 bases between. Germline values: CDR1 MNHNS, CDR2 SASEGT. The table came from immunoSEQ multiplex PCR; TCRdb's copy has only in-frame clones and leaves some out. The data show about 1 million clones, with about 80% seen just once and 1.4% held by the top ten. The clonotype comes from a man aged 18 to 29 in good health. J is TRBJ1-5 and V is TRBV6-1; weak D call: TRBD1 (5 bases). Sequencing was performed on memory CD4+ T cells sorted from blood. Subset noted: CD45RA-negative fraction. CDR3 residues: CASSDGTTISGPQHF. Here the CDR3 DNA reads TGTGCCAGCAGTGATGGGACGACCATCAGTGGGCCCCAGCATTTT.